One T cell receptor (beta chain) is described in this entry. Its antigen is unidentified. This record comes from a study of response to subunit inactivated influenza vaccine. This CDR3 region has 15 residues. J lost 9 bases, V lost 0 bases, and 6 bases had no gene match. Germline loops: CDR1 LGHNA, CDR2 YNFKEQ. Study-level findings and limits: After each seasonal influenza vaccination, few new T cells are recruited, the authors suggested.

Each CDR3 protein is one row after TCRdb ran MiXCR on the RT-PCR reads. The table shows around 520,000 distinct CDR3 sequences, with about 10% occurring only once. V usage is TRBV4-2 and J usage is TRBJ2-1, with 9 positions matching TRBD1. The source is a man between 45 and 60 years old who received an inactivated influenza vaccine. Here the sequenced sample was PBMCs from blood, taken on the day of vaccination. For the CDR3, the DNA is TGTGCCAGCAGCCAAGATGGGACAGGGATGGTTGAGCAGTTCTTC. Translation: CASSQDGTGMVEQFF.